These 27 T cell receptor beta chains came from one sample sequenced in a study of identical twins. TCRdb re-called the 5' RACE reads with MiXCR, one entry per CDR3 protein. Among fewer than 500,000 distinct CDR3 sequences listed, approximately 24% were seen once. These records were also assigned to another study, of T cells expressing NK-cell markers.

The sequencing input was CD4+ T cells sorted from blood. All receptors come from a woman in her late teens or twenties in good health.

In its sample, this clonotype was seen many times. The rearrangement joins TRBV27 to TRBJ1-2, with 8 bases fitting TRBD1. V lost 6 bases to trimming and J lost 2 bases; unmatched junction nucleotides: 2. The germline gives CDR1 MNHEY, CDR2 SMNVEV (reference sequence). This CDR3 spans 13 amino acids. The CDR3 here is CASSRQGNYGYTF. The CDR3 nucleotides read TGTGCCAGCAGCCGACAGGGGAACTATGGCTACACCTTC.

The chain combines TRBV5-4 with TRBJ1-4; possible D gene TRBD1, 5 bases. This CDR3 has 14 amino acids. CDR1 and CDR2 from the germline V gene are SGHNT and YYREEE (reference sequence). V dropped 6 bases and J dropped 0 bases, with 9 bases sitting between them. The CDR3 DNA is TGTGCCAGCACTCCGACAGCAACTAATGAAAAACTGTTTTTT. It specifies CASTPTATNEKLFF. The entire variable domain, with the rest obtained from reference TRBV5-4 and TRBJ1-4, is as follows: ETGVTQSPTHLIKTRGQQVTLRCSSQSGHNTVSWYQQALGQGPQFIFQYYREEENGRGNFPPRFSGLQFPNYSSELNVNALELDDSALYLCASTPTATNEKLFFGSGTQLSVL.

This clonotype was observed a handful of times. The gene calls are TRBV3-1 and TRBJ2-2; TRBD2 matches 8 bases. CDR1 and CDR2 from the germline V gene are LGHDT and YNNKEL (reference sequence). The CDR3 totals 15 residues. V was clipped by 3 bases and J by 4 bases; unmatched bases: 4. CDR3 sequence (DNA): TGTGCCAGCAGCCAGAGCGGGGGAAGCACCGGGGAGCTGTTTTTT. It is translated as CASSQSGGSTGELFF.

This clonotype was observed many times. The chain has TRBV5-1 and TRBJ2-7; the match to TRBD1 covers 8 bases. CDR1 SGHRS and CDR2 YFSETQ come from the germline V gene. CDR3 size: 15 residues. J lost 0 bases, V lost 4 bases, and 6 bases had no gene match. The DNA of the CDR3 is TGCGCCAGCAGCCCACGGACAGGGAGCTCCTACGAGCAGTACTTC. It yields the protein CASSPRTGSSYEQYF.

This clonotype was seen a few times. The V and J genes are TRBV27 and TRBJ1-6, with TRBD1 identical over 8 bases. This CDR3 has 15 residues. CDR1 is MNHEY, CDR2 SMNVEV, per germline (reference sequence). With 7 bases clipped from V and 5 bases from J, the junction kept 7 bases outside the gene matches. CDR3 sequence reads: CASTHPGQDNSPLHF. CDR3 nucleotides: TGTGCCAGCACACATCCGGGACAGGATAATTCACCCCTCCACTTT.

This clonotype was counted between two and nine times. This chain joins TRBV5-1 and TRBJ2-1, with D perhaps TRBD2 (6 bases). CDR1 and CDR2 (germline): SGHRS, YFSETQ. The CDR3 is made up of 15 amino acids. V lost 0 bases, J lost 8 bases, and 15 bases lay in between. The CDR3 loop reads CASSLASSAYHEQFF. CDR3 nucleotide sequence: TGCGCCAGCAGCTTGGCGTCTAGCGCTTATCATGAGCAGTTCTTC.

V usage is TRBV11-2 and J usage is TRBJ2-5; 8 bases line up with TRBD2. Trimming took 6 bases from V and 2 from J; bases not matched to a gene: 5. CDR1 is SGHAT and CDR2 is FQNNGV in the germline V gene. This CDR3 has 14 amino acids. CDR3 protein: CASRYASGQETQYF. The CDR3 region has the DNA TGTGCCAGCAGATACGCTAGCGGGCAAGAGACCCAGTACTTC.

The CDR3 DNA follows: TGTGCCAGCAGCTTAGTCCGGAACACCGGGGAGCTGTTTTTT. Translated, it gives CASSLVRNTGELFF. The V gene is TRBV7-9, the J gene TRBJ2-2; no definite D call. Germline V gene sequence: CDR1 SEHNR, CDR2 FQNEAQ (reference sequence). V was pared by 1 base and J by 1 base, with 4 bases between. The CDR3 is made up of 14 amino acids.

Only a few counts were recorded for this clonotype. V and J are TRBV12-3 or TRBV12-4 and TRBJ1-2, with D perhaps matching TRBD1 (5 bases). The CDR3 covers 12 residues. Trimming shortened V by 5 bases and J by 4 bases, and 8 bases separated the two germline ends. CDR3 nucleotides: TGTGCCAGCAGTGGGACCTTCTATGGCTACACCTTC. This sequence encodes CASSGTFYGYTF.

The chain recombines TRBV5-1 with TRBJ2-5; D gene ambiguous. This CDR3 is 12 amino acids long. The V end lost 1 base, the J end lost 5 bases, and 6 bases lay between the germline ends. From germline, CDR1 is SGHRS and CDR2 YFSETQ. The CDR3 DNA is TGCGCCAGCAGCTTGAGTTTTGAGACCCAGTACTTC. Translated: CASSLSFETQYF.

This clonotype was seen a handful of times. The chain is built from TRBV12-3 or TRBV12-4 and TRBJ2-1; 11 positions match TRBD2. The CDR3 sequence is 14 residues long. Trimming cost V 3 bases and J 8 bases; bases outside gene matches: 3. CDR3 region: CASSFTSGSDEQFF. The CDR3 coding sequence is TGTGCCAGCAGTTTCACTAGCGGGAGCGATGAGCAGTTCTTC.

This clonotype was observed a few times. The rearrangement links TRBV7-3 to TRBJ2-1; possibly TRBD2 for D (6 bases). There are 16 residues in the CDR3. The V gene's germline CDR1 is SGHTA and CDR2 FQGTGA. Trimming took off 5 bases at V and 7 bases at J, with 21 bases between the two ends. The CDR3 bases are TGTGCCAGCAGCGAAGTGGGGTGGGGGGAAATTAATGAGCAGTTCTTC. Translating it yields CASSEVGWGEINEQFF.

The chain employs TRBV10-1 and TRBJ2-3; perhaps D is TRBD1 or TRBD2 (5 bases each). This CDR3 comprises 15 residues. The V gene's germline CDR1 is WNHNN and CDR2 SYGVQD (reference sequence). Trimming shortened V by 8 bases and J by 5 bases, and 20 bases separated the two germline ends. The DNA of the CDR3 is TGCGCCAGCTCTAGAAGGACATCGGGAATAGATACGCAGTATTTT. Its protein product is CASSRRTSGIDTQYF.

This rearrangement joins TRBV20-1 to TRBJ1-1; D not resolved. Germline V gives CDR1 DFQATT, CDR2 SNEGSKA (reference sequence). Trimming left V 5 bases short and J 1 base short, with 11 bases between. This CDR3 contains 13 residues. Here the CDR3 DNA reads TGCAGTGCTCTCGTAGACCGGAACACTGAAGCTTTCTTT. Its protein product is CSALVDRNTEAFF.

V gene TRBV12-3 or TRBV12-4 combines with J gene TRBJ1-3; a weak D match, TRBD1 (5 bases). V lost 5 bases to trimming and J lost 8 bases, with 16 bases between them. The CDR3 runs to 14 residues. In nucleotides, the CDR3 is TGTGCCAGCAGTCAATACACGGGGGGGGACACCATATATTTT. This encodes CASSQYTGGDTIYF.

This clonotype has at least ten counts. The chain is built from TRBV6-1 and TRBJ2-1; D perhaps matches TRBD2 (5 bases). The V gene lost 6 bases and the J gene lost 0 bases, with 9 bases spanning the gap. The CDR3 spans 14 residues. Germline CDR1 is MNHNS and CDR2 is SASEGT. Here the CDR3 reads CASSRGSSYNEQFF. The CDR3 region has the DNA TGTGCCAGCAGCCGGGGTTCCTCCTACAATGAGCAGTTCTTC.

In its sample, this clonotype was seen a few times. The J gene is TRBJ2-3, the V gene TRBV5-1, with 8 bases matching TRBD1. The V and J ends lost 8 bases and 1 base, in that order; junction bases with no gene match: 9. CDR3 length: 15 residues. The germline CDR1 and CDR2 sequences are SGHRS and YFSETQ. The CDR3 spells CASKQPGQGTDTQYF. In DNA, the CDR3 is TGCGCCAGTAAGCAACCGGGACAGGGCACAGATACGCAGTATTTT.

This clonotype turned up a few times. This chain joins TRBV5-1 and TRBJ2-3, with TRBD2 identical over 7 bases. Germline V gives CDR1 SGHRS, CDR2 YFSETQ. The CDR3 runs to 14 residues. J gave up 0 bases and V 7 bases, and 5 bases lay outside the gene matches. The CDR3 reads CASSLAISTDTQYF. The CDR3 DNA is TGCGCCAGCTCACTAGCGATCAGCACAGATACGCAGTATTTT.

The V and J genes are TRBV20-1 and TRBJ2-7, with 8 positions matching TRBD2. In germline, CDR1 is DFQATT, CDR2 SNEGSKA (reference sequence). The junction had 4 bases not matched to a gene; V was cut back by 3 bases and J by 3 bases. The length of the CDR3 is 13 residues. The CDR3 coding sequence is TGCAGTGCTAGCGGGAGGGTTCGCTACGAGCAGTACTTC. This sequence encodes CSASGRVRYEQYF.

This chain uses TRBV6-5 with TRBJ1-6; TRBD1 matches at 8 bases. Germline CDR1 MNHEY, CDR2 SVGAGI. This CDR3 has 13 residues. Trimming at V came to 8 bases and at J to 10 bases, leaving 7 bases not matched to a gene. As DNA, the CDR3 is TGTGCCAGCTCGTTACCAGGGGGCTCACCCCTCCACTTT. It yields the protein CASSLPGGSPLHF.

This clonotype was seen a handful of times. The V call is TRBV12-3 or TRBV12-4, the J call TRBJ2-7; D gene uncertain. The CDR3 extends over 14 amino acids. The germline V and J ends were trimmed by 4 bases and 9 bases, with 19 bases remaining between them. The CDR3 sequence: CASSSVPGPRGQYF. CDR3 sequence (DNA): TGTGCCAGCAGTTCTGTCCCGGGCCCTAGAGGGCAGTACTTC.

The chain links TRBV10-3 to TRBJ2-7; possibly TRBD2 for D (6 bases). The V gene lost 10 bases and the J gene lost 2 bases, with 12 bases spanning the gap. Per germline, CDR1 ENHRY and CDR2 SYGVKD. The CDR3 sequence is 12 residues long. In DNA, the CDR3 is TGTGCCACCGGGACTGGGACCTACGAGCAGTACTTC. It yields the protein CATGTGTYEQYF.

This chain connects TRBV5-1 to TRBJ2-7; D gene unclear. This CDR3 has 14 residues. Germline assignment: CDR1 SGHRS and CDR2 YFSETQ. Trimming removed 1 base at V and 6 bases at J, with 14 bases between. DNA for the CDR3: TGCGCCAGCAGCTTGAACGTCGGGTCGGGCGAGCAGTACTTC. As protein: CASSLNVGSGEQYF.

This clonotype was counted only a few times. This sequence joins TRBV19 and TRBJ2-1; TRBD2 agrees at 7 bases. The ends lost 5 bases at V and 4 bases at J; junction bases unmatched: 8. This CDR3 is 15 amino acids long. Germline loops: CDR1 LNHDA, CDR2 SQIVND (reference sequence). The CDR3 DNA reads TGTGCCAGTAGTTCGGGCGGGAGCTATTACAATGAGCAGTTCTTC. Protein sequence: CASSSGGSYYNEQFF.

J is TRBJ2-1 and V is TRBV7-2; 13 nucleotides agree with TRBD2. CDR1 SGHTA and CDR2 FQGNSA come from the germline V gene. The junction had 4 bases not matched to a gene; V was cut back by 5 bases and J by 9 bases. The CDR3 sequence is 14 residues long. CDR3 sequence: CASSPWTSGGEQFF. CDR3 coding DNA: TGTGCCAGCAGCCCATGGACTAGCGGGGGTGAGCAGTTCTTC.

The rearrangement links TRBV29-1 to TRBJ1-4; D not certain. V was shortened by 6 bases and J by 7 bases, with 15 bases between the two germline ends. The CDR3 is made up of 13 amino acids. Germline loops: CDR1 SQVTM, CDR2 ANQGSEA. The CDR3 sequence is CSVAGGGSEKLFF. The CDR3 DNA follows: TGCAGCGTGGCCGGTGGAGGGAGTGAAAAACTGTTTTTT.

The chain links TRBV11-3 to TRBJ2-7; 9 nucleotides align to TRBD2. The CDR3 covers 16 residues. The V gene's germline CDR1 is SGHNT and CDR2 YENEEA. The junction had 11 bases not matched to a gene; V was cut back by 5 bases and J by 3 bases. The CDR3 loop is CASSPGSLAGIYEQYF. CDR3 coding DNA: TGTGCCAGCAGCCCGGGGAGCCTAGCGGGGATCTACGAGCAGTACTTC.